Each of the 32 T cell receptor beta chains below was sequenced from the same sample in a study of T cells after yellow fever vaccination. TCRdb redid the calling of the 5' RACE reads with MiXCR, one entry per CDR3 protein. The sample includes about 320,000 distinct CDR3 sequences, 4% to 5.5% of them seen just once. Sequencing was performed on PBMCs, taken 15 days after the yellow fever booster vaccination. Source of these receptors: a man aged 18 to 29 who received the YFV17D yellow fever vaccine.

This chain connects TRBV20-1 to TRBJ2-1, with 9 positions matching TRBD2. CDR1 is DFQATT and CDR2 is SNEGSKA in the germline V gene (reference sequence). The V gene end was trimmed by 6 bases and the J gene end by 9 bases; junction bases not matched to a gene: 9. The CDR3 has 13 residues. Here the CDR3 reads CSAERGAHGEQFF. The CDR3 region has the DNA TGCAGTGCGGAGCGGGGGGCTCACGGTGAGCAGTTCTTC.

This clonotype came up a few times. The gene calls are TRBV18 and TRBJ1-4, with D unclear. The CDR3 contains 17 residues. From germline, CDR1 is KGHSH and CDR2 LQKENI. V shed 3 bases and J shed 0 bases, with 14 bases lying between them. CDR3 amino acids: CASSPISTFATNEKLFF. CDR3 bases: TGTGCCAGCTCACCGATTTCGACATTTGCAACTAATGAAAAACTGTTTTTT.

This clonotype has a handful of counts. The chain joins TRBV28 to TRBJ1-1; D call uncertain. Germline CDR1 reads MDHEN; CDR2 reads SYDVKM. The CDR3 runs 12 residues. Trimming took off 2 bases at V and 7 bases at J, with 8 bases between the two ends. DNA for the CDR3: TGTGCCAGCAGTTTACCCAGGCTTGAAGCTTTCTTT. This encodes CASSLPRLEAFF.

This clonotype was observed a handful of times. This chain joins TRBV12-3 or TRBV12-4 and TRBJ2-7; D may correspond to TRBD1 or TRBD2 (6 bases each). With 1 base removed from V and 0 bases from J, the gap between germline ends came to 10 bases. The CDR3 spans 15 residues. CDR3 coding DNA: TGTGCCAGCAGTTTAGGTCGGGGGCGCTCCTACGAGCAGTACTTC. It codes for CASSLGRGRSYEQYF.

The sample holds a few counts of this clonotype. The CDR3 sequence is CASGLATGLAGPSYNEQFF. In DNA, the CDR3 is TGTGCTAGTGGTTTGGCCACGGGACTAGCGGGGCCCTCCTACAATGAGCAGTTCTTC. The rearrangement joins TRBV12-5 to TRBJ2-1; 13 bases agree with TRBD2. Looked up from germline, CDR1 is LGHNT and CDR2 is FRNRAP. The length of the CDR3 is 19 residues. V gave up 1 base and J gave up 0 bases; unmatched junction bases: 6. Based on the CDR3 plus reference TRBV12-5 and TRBJ2-1, the full variable domain is DARVTQTPRHKVTEMGQEVTMRCQPILGHNTVFWYRQTMMQGLELLAYFRNRAPLDDSGMPKDRFSAEMPDATLATLKIQPSEPRDSAVYFCASGLATGLAGPSYNEQFFGPGTRLTVL.

Many counts were recorded for this clonotype. The chain uses TRBV4-2 and TRBJ1-2, with 11 bases fitting TRBD1. CDR1 is LGHNA, CDR2 YNFKEQ, per germline. The J segment lost 6 bases and the V segment lost 3 bases, leaving 12 bases of the junction unmatched. CDR3 size: 17 residues. The CDR3 is CASSQTVLGQGADGYTF. The DNA for the CDR3 is TGTGCCAGCAGCCAGACCGTCCTTGGACAGGGGGCGGATGGCTACACCTTC.

The CDR3 protein is CASSQDSLVETQYF. The CDR3 nucleotides read TGCGCCAGCAGCCAAGACAGTCTAGTTGAGACCCAGTACTTC. The genes are TRBV4-3 and TRBJ2-5; no clear D gene. Germline assignment: CDR1 LGHNA and CDR2 YSLEER. The V end was cut by 0 bases, the J end by 5 bases, with 10 bases between. The CDR3 runs to 14 residues.

Ten or more counts support this clonotype. The chain employs TRBV6-5 and TRBJ1-3; D gene ambiguous. This CDR3 contains 15 residues. The V gene's germline CDR1 is MNHEY and CDR2 SVGAGI. V lost 2 bases and J 0 bases, leaving 8 bases between the germline ends. CDR3 nucleotides: TGTGCCAGCAGTTACGACGGGAACTCTGGAAACACCATATATTTT. Translation gives CASSYDGNSGNTIYF.

In its sample, this clonotype was seen many times. The chain is built from TRBV2 and TRBJ2-5, with D possibly being TRBD2 (6 bases). The CDR3 totals 13 residues. With 9 bases removed from V and 2 bases from J, the gap between germline ends came to 13 bases. Germline assignment: CDR1 SNHLY and CDR2 FYNNEI. The CDR3 here is CASRSGGQETQYF. CDR3 nucleotides: TGTGCCAGTAGGTCCGGGGGACAAGAGACCCAGTACTTC. Full variable domain (missing parts from reference TRBV2 and TRBJ2-5): EPEVTQTPSHQVTQMGQEVILRCVPISNHLYFYWYRQILGQKVEFLVSFYNNEISEKSEIFDDQFSVERPDGSNFTLKIRSTKLEDSAMYFCASRSGGQETQYFGPGTRLLVL.

This clonotype was counted ten times or more. The genes are TRBV5-1 and TRBJ1-1, with D uncertain. Germline CDR1 reads SGHRS; CDR2 reads YFSETQ. V gave up 1 base and J gave up 1 base, with 11 bases separating them. The CDR3 loop spans 15 amino acids. The CDR3 region is CASSLLGEGNTEAFF. The DNA for the CDR3 is TGCGCCAGCAGCTTGCTTGGGGAGGGGAACACTGAAGCTTTCTTT.

This clonotype was detected a few times. V and J are TRBV6-6 and TRBJ1-1; D call uncertain. CDR1 and CDR2 (germline): MNHNY, SVGAGI (reference sequence). Deletions cut 6 bases from V and 5 bases from J, with 13 bases between. CDR3 length: 13 amino acids. CDR3 loop: CASSQSVGTEAFF. CDR3 coding DNA: TGTGCCAGCAGCCAGTCGGTGGGGACTGAAGCTTTCTTT.

The table lists this clonotype with many counts. The J gene is TRBJ2-2, the V gene TRBV10-1; D unresolved. V was clipped by 5 bases and J by 1 base, with 8 bases between them. The CDR3 loop spans 14 amino acids. CDR1 is WNHNN, CDR2 SYGVQD, per germline (reference sequence). Written as DNA, the CDR3 is TGCGCCAGCAGTAATTACAAGAACACCGGGGAGCTGTTTTTT. It translates to CASSNYKNTGELFF.

This clonotype was picked up many times. This rearrangement joins TRBV12-3 or TRBV12-4 to TRBJ2-2, with 10 nucleotides matching TRBD1. Germline trimming cut 3 bases from V and 6 bases from J; bases unmatched to any gene: 1. The CDR3 loop spans 14 amino acids. CDR3 loop: CASSFGQGAGELFF. For the CDR3, the DNA is TGTGCCAGCAGTTTCGGACAGGGGGCCGGGGAGCTGTTTTTT.

In this sample, this clonotype turned up many times. V usage is TRBV20-1 and J usage is TRBJ2-3; possible D gene TRBD2, 7 bases. Trimming shortened V by 0 bases and J by 3 bases, and 10 bases separated the two germline ends. Germline V gene sequence: CDR1 DFQATT, CDR2 SNEGSKA (reference sequence). CDR3 length equals 14 residues. CDR3 sequence (DNA): TGCAGTGCTAGAGATGGGGGGGCGACAGATACGCAGTATTTT. It codes for CSARDGGATDTQYF.

The sample holds many counts of this clonotype. The V call is TRBV4-3, the J call TRBJ2-1; unclear D gene. V was trimmed by 6 bases and J by 7 bases, leaving 13 bases between them. Germline CDR1 is LGHNA and CDR2 is YSLEER. This CDR3 is 13 amino acids long. Written as DNA, the CDR3 is TGCGCCAGCAGTTTCGCGGAGTCAAATGAGCAGTTCTTC. Translating gives CASSFAESNEQFF.

Many counts were recorded for this clonotype. The J gene is TRBJ2-5, the V gene TRBV20-1; possibly TRBD1 for D (5 bases). Trimming took 3 bases from V and 5 from J, leaving 16 bases between them. Germline-derived CDR1 and CDR2 are DFQATT and SNEGSKA (reference sequence). The CDR3 sequence is 14 residues long. The chain's CDR3 is CSASPLNQGETQYF. CDR3 nucleotides: TGCAGTGCTAGCCCCCTGAACCAGGGCGAGACCCAGTACTTC.

The chain links TRBV11-2 to TRBJ1-5; no clear D gene. This CDR3 has 16 residues. Germline V CDR1 and CDR2: SGHAT, FQNNGV. Between the trimmed V and J ends, which lost 5 bases and 0 bases, there was a span of 14 bases. The CDR3 DNA reads TGTGCCAGCAGCCAAAGCGGGCAGAATAGCAATCAGCCCCAGCATTTT. Amino acid sequence: CASSQSGQNSNQPQHF.

This clonotype was found many times. The chain carries TRBV20-1 and TRBJ1-2, with 7 bases matching TRBD1. Trimming removed 1 base from V and 6 bases from J; junction bases left unmatched: 5. The CDR3 sequence is 13 residues long. Germline CDR1 and CDR2: DFQATT and SNEGSKA (reference sequence). The CDR3 protein is CSARVGTVNGYTF. DNA for the CDR3: TGCAGTGCTAGAGTGGGGACAGTGAATGGCTACACCTTC.

In its sample, this clonotype was seen many times. The rearrangement links TRBV6-6 to TRBJ1-1, with D uncertain. Between the trimmed V and J ends, which lost 6 bases and 1 base, there was a span of 9 bases. Germline assignment: CDR1 MNHNY and CDR2 SVGAGI (reference sequence). The CDR3 runs to 13 residues. The CDR3 here is CASSIVGNTEAFF. For the CDR3, the DNA is TGTGCCAGCAGCATTGTAGGGAACACTGAAGCTTTCTTT.

The chain uses TRBV5-1 and TRBJ1-6; D not certain. The CDR3 is 12 amino acids. The V gene lost 4 bases and the J gene lost 5 bases, with 4 bases spanning the gap. Germline CDR1 SGHRS, CDR2 YFSETQ. The CDR3 sequence: CASSPNNSPLHF. The CDR3 nucleotides are TGCGCCAGCAGCCCGAATAATTCACCCCTCCACTTT.

This clonotype was observed at least ten times. The chain is built from TRBV2 and TRBJ2-5; possible D gene TRBD2, 5 bases. Between the trimmed V and J ends, which lost 7 bases and 3 bases, there was a span of 12 bases. This CDR3 region has 13 residues. Germline CDR1 is SNHLY and CDR2 is FYNNEI. The CDR3 loop reads CASTPDSEETQYF. CDR3 DNA sequence: TGTGCCAGCACCCCTGATAGCGAAGAGACCCAGTACTTC. The variable domain in full, completed from reference TRBV2 and TRBJ2-5, reads EPEVTQTPSHQVTQMGQEVILRCVPISNHLYFYWYRQILGQKVEFLVSFYNNEISEKSEIFDDQFSVERPDGSNFTLKIRSTKLEDSAMYFCASTPDSEETQYFGPGTRLLVL.

The table lists this clonotype with many counts. This sequence joins TRBV7-3 and TRBJ2-1; TRBD2 matches at 7 bases. The CDR3 is made up of 14 amino acids. V lost 7 bases and J lost 5; bases outside the gene matches: 8. In germline, CDR1 is SGHTA, CDR2 FQGTGA. The CDR3 loop reads CASKKGGGDNEQFF. For the CDR3, the DNA is TGTGCCAGCAAGAAGGGCGGGGGAGACAATGAGCAGTTCTTC.

This clonotype was seen a handful of times. This chain joins TRBV11-1 and TRBJ2-1; D unresolved. Trimming shortened V by 3 bases and J by 7 bases, and 10 bases separated the two germline ends. CDR3 length equals 13 residues. CDR1 is SGHAT, CDR2 FQDESV, per germline (reference sequence). In DNA form, the CDR3 reads TGTGCCAGCAGCTTGGAAGGGTCGAATGAGCAGTTCTTC. Translated, it gives CASSLEGSNEQFF. The whole variable domain, remainder taken from reference TRBV11-1 and TRBJ2-1, is EAEVAQSPRYKITEKSQAVAFWCDPISGHATLYWYRQILGQGPELLVQFQDESVVDDSQLPKDRFSAERLKGVDSTLKIQPAELGDSAMYLCASSLEGSNEQFFGPGTRLTVL.

This clonotype was counted many times. V usage is TRBV6-2 or TRBV6-3 and J usage is TRBJ1-2; D is unclear. Looked up from germline, CDR1 is MNHEY and CDR2 is SVGEGT. The CDR3 is 15 residues long. V was shortened by 2 bases and J by 3 bases, with 13 bases between the two germline ends. The CDR3 sequence: CASSYTYGLDYGYTF. As DNA, the CDR3 is TGTGCCAGCAGTTACACTTACGGCCTTGACTATGGCTACACCTTC.

This clonotype was seen at least ten times. This chain uses TRBV4-3 with TRBJ2-5; D not certain. CDR3 length equals 15 residues. V lost 0 bases and J lost 5, with 13 bases in between. Germline CDR1 and CDR2: LGHNA and YSLEER. CDR3 sequence reads: CASSQDGRGRETQYF. As DNA, the CDR3 is TGCGCCAGCAGCCAAGATGGTCGTGGACGGGAGACCCAGTACTTC.

This clonotype was recorded a few times. The V gene is TRBV3-1, the J gene TRBJ2-7; no reliable D call. The CDR3 runs 13 residues. CDR1 and CDR2 from the germline V gene are LGHDT and YNNKEL (reference sequence). The ends were cut back, 0 bases at V and 7 bases at J, with 10 bases in the middle. The CDR3 DNA reads as TGTGCCAGCAGCCAAGAACAAGGGTGGGAGCAGTACGTC. As protein: CASSQEQGWEQYV.

This clonotype was detected a few times. This chain uses TRBV6-5 with TRBJ2-7; 9 nucleotides align to TRBD1. Unmatched junction bases numbered 13, after V lost 6 bases and J lost 10 bases. Per the germline V gene, CDR1 is MNHEY and CDR2 is SVGAGI. CDR3 length: 14 amino acids. The CDR3 region has the DNA TGTGCCAGCAGGCCAGGGACAGGGAAAAATGTCCAGTACGTC. It specifies CASRPGTGKNVQYV.

This chain connects TRBV5-4 to TRBJ1-2; no definite D call. There are 13 residues in the CDR3. Germline CDR1 reads SGHNT; CDR2 reads YYREEE (reference sequence). With 6 bases removed from V and 4 bases from J, the gap between germline ends came to 13 bases. This chain's CDR3 is CASTASDFYGYTF. In DNA form, the CDR3 reads TGTGCCAGCACCGCAAGTGACTTCTATGGCTACACCTTC.

This chain connects TRBV11-2 to TRBJ1-3, with unresolved D. This CDR3 spans 13 amino acids. Germline lookup yields CDR1 SGHAT and CDR2 FQNNGV. V was pared by 1 base and J by 11 bases, with 12 bases between. CDR3 DNA sequence: TGTGCCAGCAGCTTAGGGCCACCTCAGCCCATATATTTT. Protein product: CASSLGPPQPIYF.

The rearrangement uses TRBV6-5 and TRBJ1-4, with D perhaps TRBD1 (5 bases). V dropped 6 bases and J dropped 7 bases, with 18 bases sitting between them. The germline CDR1 and CDR2 sequences are MNHEY and SVGAGI. This CDR3 region has 15 residues. The CDR3 is CASSKGVVAGEKLFF. The CDR3 bases are TGTGCCAGCAGCAAAGGGGTAGTAGCAGGTGAAAAACTGTTTTTT.

The gene calls are TRBV2 and TRBJ1-1; TRBD1 aligns across 10 bases. The germline V gene encodes CDR1 SNHLY and CDR2 FYNNEI. The V segment lost 10 bases and the J segment 5 bases; nucleotides outside the gene matches: 7. This CDR3 spans 13 amino acids. CDR3 in amino acids: CAMGQGRVTEAFF. CDR3 sequence (DNA): TGTGCCATGGGACAGGGGCGGGTGACTGAAGCTTTCTTT.

There are a few counts of this clonotype. The chain uses TRBV4-3 and TRBJ2-1, with 12 bases fitting TRBD2. Germline CDR1 LGHNA, CDR2 YSLEER. The CDR3 runs 17 residues. Unmatched junction bases numbered 5, after V lost 1 base and J lost 4 bases. CDR3 sequence: CASSQALAGGIYNEQFF. The CDR3 nucleotides read TGCGCCAGCAGCCAAGCGCTAGCGGGGGGGATTTACAATGAGCAGTTCTTC.